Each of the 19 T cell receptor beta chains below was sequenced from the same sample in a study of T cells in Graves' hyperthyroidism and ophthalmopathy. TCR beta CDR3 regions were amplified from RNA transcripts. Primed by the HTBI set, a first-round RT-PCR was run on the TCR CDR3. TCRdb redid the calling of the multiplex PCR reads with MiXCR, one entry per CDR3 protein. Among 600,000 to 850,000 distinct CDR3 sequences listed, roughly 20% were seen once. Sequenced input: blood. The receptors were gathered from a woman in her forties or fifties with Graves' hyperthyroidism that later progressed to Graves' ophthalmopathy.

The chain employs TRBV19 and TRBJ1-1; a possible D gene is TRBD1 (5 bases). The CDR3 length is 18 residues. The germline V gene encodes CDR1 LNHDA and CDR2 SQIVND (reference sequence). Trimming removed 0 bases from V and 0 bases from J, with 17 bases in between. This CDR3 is CASSIDLGETSMNTEAFF. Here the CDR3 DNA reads TGTGCCAGTAGTATAGATTTAGGGGAAACCTCAATGAACACTGAAGCTTTCTTT.

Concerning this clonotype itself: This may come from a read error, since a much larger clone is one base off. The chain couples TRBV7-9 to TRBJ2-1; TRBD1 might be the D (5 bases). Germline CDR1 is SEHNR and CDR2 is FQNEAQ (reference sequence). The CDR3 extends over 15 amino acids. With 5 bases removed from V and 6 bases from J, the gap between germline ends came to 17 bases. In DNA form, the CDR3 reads TGTGCCAGCAGCCTTTCAGGGATTCCCGCCAATGAGCAGTTCTTC. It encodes CASSLSGIPANEQFF.

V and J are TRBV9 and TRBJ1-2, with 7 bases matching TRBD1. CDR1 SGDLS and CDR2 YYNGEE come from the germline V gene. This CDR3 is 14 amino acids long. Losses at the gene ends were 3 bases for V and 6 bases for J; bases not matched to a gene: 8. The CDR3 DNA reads TGTGCCAGCAGCGCGATGACAGGGAATCATGGCTACACCTTC. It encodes CASSAMTGNHGYTF.

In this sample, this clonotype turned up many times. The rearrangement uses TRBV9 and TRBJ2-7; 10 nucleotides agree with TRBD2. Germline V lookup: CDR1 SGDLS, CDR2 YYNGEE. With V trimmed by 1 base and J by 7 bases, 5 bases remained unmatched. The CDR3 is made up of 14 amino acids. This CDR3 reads CASSVPSGGGEQYF. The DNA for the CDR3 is TGTGCCAGCAGCGTACCTAGCGGGGGAGGAGAGCAGTACTTC.

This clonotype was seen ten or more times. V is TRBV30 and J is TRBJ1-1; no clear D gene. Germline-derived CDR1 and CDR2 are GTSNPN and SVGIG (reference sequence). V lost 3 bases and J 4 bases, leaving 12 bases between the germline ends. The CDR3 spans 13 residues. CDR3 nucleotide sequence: TGTGCCTGGAGCCCGGACCGGGGCACTGAAGCTTTCTTT. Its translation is CAWSPDRGTEAFF.

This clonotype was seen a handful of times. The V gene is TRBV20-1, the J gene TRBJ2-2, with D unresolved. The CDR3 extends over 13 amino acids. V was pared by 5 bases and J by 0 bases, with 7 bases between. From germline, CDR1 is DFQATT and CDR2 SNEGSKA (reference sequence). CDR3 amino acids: CSAPRTNTGELFF. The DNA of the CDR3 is TGCAGTGCTCCACGCACGAACACCGGGGAGCTGTTTTTT.

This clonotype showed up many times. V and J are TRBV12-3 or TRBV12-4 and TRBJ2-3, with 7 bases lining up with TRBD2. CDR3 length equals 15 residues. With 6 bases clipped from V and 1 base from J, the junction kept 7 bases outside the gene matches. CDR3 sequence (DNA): TGTGCCAGCAGCCCCATCCTAGCGGGCACAGATACGCAGTATTTT. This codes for CASSPILAGTDTQYF.

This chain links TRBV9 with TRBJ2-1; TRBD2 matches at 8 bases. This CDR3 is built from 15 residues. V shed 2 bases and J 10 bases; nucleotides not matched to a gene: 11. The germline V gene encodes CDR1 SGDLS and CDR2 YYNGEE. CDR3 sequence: CASSVSHGGVREQFF. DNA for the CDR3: TGTGCCAGCAGCGTGAGCCACGGGGGGGTAAGGGAGCAGTTCTTC.

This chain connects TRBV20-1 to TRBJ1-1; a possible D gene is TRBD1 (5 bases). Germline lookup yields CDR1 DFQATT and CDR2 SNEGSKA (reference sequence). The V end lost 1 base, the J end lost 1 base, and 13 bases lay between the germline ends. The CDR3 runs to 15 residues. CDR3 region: CSARGWTNQNTEAFF. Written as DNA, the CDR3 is TGCAGTGCTAGAGGATGGACAAACCAGAACACTGAAGCTTTCTTT.

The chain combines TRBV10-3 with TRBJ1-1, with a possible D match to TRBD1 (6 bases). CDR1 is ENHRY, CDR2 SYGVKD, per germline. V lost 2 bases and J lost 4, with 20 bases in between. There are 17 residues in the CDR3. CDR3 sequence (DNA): TGTGCCATCAGTGAGGGGGGGGGCGGTTTATCGGGCACTGAAGCTTTCTTT. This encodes CAISEGGGGLSGTEAFF.

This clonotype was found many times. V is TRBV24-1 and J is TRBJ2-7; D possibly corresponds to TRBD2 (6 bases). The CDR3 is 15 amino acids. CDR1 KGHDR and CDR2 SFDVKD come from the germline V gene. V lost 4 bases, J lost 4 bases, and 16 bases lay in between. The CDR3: CATSERSAGGYEQYF. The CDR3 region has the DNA TGTGCCACCAGTGAACGGTCGGCAGGAGGGTACGAGCAGTACTTC.

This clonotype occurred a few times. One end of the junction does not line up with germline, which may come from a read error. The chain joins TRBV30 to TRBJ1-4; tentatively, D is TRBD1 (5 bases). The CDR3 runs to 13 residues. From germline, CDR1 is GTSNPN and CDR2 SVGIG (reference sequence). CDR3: CAWSAGFNEKLSF. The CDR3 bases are TGTGCCTGGAGTGCAGGGTTCAATGAAAAACTGTCTTTT.

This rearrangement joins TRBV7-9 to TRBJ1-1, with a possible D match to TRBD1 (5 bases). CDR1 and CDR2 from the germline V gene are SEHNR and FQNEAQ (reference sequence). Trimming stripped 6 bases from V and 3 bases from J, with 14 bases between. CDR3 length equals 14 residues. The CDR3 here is CASRIMGGDTEAFF. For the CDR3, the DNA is TGTGCCAGCAGGATTATGGGGGGGGACACTGAAGCTTTCTTT.

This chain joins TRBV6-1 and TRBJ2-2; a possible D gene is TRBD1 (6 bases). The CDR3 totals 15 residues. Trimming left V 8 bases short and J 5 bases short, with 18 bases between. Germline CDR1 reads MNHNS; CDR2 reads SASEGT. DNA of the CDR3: TGTGCCAGCGGTCCCGGTCAGGGGTATACCGGGGAGCTGTTTTTT. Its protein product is CASGPGQGYTGELFF.

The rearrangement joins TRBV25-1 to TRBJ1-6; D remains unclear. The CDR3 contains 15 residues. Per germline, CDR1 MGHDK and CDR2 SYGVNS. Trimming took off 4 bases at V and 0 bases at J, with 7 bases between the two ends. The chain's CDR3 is CASSAASSYNSPLHF. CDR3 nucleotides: TGTGCCAGCAGTGCCGCGAGCTCCTATAATTCACCCCTCCACTTT.

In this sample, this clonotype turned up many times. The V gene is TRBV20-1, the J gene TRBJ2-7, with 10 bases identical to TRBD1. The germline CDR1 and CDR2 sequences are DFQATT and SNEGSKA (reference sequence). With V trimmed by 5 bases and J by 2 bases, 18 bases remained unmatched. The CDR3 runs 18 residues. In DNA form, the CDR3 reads TGCAGTGCTCACACGGGGACAGGGGTTGCTGTTCACCCCTACGAGCAGTACTTC. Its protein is CSAHTGTGVAVHPYEQYF.

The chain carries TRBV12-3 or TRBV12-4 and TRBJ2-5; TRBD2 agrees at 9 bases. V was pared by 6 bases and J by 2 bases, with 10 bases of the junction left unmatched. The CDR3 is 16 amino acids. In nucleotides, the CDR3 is TGTGCCAGCAGGGGCGGGAGGGTCCCAAGTCAAGAGACCCAGTACTTC. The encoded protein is CASRGGRVPSQETQYF.

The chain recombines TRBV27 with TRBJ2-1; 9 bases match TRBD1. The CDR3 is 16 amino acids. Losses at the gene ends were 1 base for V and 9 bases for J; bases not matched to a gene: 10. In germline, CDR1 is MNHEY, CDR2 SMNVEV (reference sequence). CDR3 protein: CASSLFGVGQGREQFF. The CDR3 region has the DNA TGTGCCAGCAGTTTATTTGGTGTGGGACAGGGTCGTGAGCAGTTCTTC.

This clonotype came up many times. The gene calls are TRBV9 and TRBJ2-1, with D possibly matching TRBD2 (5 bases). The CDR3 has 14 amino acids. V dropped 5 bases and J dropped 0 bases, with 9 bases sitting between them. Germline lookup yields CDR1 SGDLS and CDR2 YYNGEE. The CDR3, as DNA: TGTGCCAGCAGTGTGGGGAGCTCCTACAATGAGCAGTTCTTC. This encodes CASSVGSSYNEQFF.